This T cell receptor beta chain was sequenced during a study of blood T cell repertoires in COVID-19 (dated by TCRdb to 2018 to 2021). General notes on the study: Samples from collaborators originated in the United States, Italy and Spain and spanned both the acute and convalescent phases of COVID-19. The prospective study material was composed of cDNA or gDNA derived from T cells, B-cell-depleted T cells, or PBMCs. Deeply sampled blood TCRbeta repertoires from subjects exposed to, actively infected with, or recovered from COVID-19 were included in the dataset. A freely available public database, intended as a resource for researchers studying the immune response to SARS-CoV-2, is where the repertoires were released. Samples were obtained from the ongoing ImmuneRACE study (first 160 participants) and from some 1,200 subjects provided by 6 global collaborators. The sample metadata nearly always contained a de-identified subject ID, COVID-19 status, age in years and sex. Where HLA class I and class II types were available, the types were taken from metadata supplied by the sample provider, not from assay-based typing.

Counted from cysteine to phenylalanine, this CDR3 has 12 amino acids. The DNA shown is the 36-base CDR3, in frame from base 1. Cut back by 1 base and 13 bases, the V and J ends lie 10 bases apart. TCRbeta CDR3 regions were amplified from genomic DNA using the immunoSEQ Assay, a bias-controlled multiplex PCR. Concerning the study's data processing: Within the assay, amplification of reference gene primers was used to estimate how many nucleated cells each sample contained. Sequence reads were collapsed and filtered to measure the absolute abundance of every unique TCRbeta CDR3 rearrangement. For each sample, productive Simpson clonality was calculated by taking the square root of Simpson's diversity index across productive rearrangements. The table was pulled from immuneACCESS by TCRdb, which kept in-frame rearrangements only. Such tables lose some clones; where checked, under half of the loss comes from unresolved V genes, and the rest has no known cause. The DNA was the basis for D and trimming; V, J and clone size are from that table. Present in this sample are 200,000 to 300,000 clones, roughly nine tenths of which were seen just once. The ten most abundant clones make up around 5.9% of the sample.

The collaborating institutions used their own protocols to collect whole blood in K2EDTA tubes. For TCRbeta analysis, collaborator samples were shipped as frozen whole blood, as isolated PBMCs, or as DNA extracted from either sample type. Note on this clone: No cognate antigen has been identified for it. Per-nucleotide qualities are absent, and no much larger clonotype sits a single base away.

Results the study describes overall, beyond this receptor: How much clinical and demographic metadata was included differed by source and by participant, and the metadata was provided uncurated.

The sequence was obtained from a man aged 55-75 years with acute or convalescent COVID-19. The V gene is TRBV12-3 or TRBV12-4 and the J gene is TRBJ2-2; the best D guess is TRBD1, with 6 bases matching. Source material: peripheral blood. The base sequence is TGTGCCAGCAGTTTAGATGAGACAGGGCTGTTTTTT. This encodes CASSLDETGLFF.